These 22 T cell receptor beta chains came from one sample sequenced in a study of cytotoxic CD8 clonotypes in ibrutinib-treated CLL. The assay was immunoSEQ multiplex PCR, and TCRdb's table has in-frame clones only and misses some. The sample carries about 150,000 clones, about 80% recorded once. Sequenced material: PBMCs, taken after 24 months of ibrutinib treatment. The receptors were gathered from a human donor with chronic lymphocytic leukemia.

This chain joins TRBV7-8 and TRBJ1-1; D possibly corresponds to TRBD1 (5 bases). The CDR3 covers 17 residues. V lost 1 base and J 0 bases, leaving 15 bases between the germline ends. Germline CDR1 reads SGHVS; CDR2 reads FQNEAQ. The CDR3 loop is CASSLVGPQGVNTEAFF. CDR3 DNA: TGTGCCAGCAGCTTAGTCGGGCCCCAAGGGGTGAACACTGAAGCTTTCTTT.

The chain couples TRBV5-1 to TRBJ1-2, with D tentatively TRBD1 (6 bases). The V end was cut by 0 bases, the J end by 0 bases, with 12 bases between. CDR3 length: 16 amino acids. Germline V gene data show CDR1 as SGHRS and CDR2 as YFSETQ. The CDR3 sequence: CASSLGRTAANYGYTF. The CDR3 DNA is TGCGCCAGCAGCTTGGGGCGGACAGCAGCTAACTATGGCTACACCTTC.

This chain joins TRBV28 and TRBJ2-5; tentatively, D is TRBD2 (6 bases). This CDR3 contains 15 residues. V lost 7 bases to trimming and J lost 1 base, with 16 bases between them. In germline, CDR1 is MDHEN, CDR2 SYDVKM. CDR3 sequence (DNA): TGTGCCAGCAACCCACTAGCCGTGGGCCAAGAGACCCAGTACTTC. Amino acids: CASNPLAVGQETQYF.

J is TRBJ1-2 and V is TRBV18, with D tentatively TRBD1 (6 bases). The CDR3 sequence is 18 residues long. V lost 1 base and J 2 bases, leaving 20 bases between the germline ends. The germline gives CDR1 KGHSH, CDR2 LQKENI. This CDR3 is CASSPLTGASDINYGYTF. As DNA, the CDR3 is TGTGCCAGCTCACCACTTACGGGGGCCTCAGACATCAACTATGGCTACACCTTC.

V and J are TRBV9 and TRBJ2-2, with TRBD1 matching 9 bases. Germline CDR1 SGDLS, CDR2 YYNGEE. This CDR3 contains 15 residues. With V trimmed by 4 bases and J by 5 bases, 6 bases remained unmatched. The CDR3 loop reads CASSPQGASTGELFF. CDR3 bases: TGTGCCAGCAGCCCACAGGGGGCCTCGACCGGGGAGCTGTTTTTT.

This chain connects TRBV6-1 to TRBJ2-4; a weak D match, TRBD1 (6 bases). The ends were cut back, 6 bases at V and 3 bases at J, with 12 bases in the middle. This CDR3 is 14 amino acids long. Germline V CDR1 and CDR2: MNHNS, SASEGT. DNA of the CDR3: TGTGCCAGCAGGAGGGCAGGGGTCAAAAACATTCAGTACTTC. As protein: CASRRAGVKNIQYF.

This chain links TRBV10-3 with TRBJ1-2, with a weak D call TRBD1 (6 bases). Germline values: CDR1 ENHRY, CDR2 SYGVKD. Trimming left V 5 bases short and J 7 bases short, with 20 bases between. This CDR3 is built from 15 residues. CDR3 in amino acids: CAISRTGGRGFGYTF. CDR3 bases: TGTGCCATCAGTAGGACGGGGGGGCGAGGATTTGGCTACACCTTC.

The rearrangement uses TRBV11-2 and TRBJ2-2; a possible D gene is TRBD1 (6 bases). CDR3 length: 14 residues. Germline lookup yields CDR1 SGHAT and CDR2 FQNNGV. With 6 bases removed from V and 4 bases from J, the gap between germline ends came to 12 bases. As DNA, the CDR3 is TGTGCCAGCAGGCCGGTAGGGGGCACCGGGGAGCTGTTTTTT. It translates to CASRPVGGTGELFF.

The rearrangement joins TRBV7-2 to TRBJ1-1; TRBD1 aligns across 7 bases. Looked up from germline, CDR1 is SGHTA and CDR2 is FQGNSA. The CDR3 totals 14 residues. Trimming at V came to 7 bases and at J to 3 bases, leaving 8 bases not matched to a gene. The CDR3 bases are TGTGCCAGCACACTCGACAGGGCCCACACTGAAGCTTTCTTT. Translated, it gives CASTLDRAHTEAFF.

The chain employs TRBV2 and TRBJ2-3; the match to TRBD2 covers 9 bases. Per the germline V gene, CDR1 is SNHLY and CDR2 is FYNNEI. Trimming removed 5 bases from V and 1 base from J; junction bases left unmatched: 4. The CDR3 runs 15 residues. CDR3 protein: CASSQGLAGTDTQYF. The CDR3 DNA sequence: TGTGCCAGCAGTCAGGGACTAGCCGGCACAGATACGCAGTATTTT.

The chain couples TRBV11-2 to TRBJ2-2; D remains unclear. Trimming shortened V by 5 bases and J by 6 bases, and 10 bases separated the two germline ends. The CDR3 runs to 13 residues. CDR1 SGHAT and CDR2 FQNNGV come from the germline V gene. This CDR3 is CASSGQVSGELFF. In nucleotides, the CDR3 is TGTGCCAGCAGCGGTCAAGTTTCCGGGGAGCTGTTTTTT.

This chain joins TRBV7-2 and TRBJ2-7; 7 nucleotides align to TRBD2. This CDR3 region has 14 residues. CDR1 is SGHTA, CDR2 FQGNSA, per germline. V lost 5 bases and J lost 1; bases outside the gene matches: 5. CDR3 nucleotide sequence: TGTGCCAGCAGCCGGGACTACAATTCCTACGAGCAGTACTTC. Its translation: CASSRDYNSYEQYF.

This chain connects TRBV19 to TRBJ2-1; no clear D gene. This CDR3 is 17 amino acids long. The germline gives CDR1 LNHDA, CDR2 SQIVND (reference sequence). Trimming took 3 bases from V and 1 from J, leaving 16 bases between them. This chain's CDR3 is CASSILGGGWSYNEQFF. The CDR3 nucleotides are TGTGCCAGTAGTATCTTGGGCGGTGGCTGGTCCTACAATGAGCAGTTCTTC.

The chain combines TRBV5-1 with TRBJ2-3; TRBD2 aligns across 9 bases. The CDR3 extends over 16 amino acids. V trimming: 4 bases; J trimming: 6 bases; junction bases outside the gene matches: 12. CDR1 and CDR2 from the germline V gene are SGHRS and YFSETQ. The CDR3 region is CASSGTSGGRGDTQYF. The CDR3 DNA is TGCGCCAGCAGCGGCACGAGCGGGGGGCGTGGCGATACGCAGTATTTT.

The V call is TRBV19, the J call TRBJ1-2; D may be TRBD1 (5 bases). This CDR3 comprises 15 residues. Germline CDR1 reads LNHDA; CDR2 reads SQIVND (reference sequence). V was cut by 5 bases and J by 7 bases, with 20 bases left in between. CDR3: CASSSGGAGEAGYTF. Written as DNA, the CDR3 is TGTGCCAGTAGTTCGGGAGGGGCGGGAGAGGCTGGCTACACCTTC. The complete variable domain, with remaining parts taken from reference TRBV19 and TRBJ1-2, reads DGGITQSPKYLFRKEGQNVTLSCEQNLNHDAMYWYRQDPGQGLRLIYYSQIVNDFQKGDIAEGYSVSREKKESFPLTVTSAQKNPTAFYLCASSSGGAGEAGYTFGSGTRLTVV.

Details on this clone: Other nucleotide sequences from this sample produce the same CDR3. This chain joins TRBV18 and TRBJ1-1, with no clear D. The CDR3 runs to 13 residues. From germline, CDR1 is KGHSH and CDR2 LQKENI. Trimming left V 3 bases short and J 1 base short, with 6 bases between. The CDR3 loop is CASSPQENTEAFF. The CDR3 coding sequence is TGTGCCAGCTCACCCCAAGAGAACACTGAAGCTTTCTTT.

In its sample, this clone was seen many times. This chain connects TRBV28 to TRBJ1-1; D unclear. The CDR3 runs to 13 residues. Trimming pared 4 bases from V and 11 bases from J, leaving 17 bases between. CDR1 and CDR2 from the germline V gene are MDHEN and SYDVKM. The CDR3 reads CASSSRATRGAFF. CDR3 DNA sequence: TGTGCCAGCAGTTCCCGGGCTACAAGAGGGGCTTTCTTT. Combining the CDR3 with reference TRBV28 and TRBJ1-1 gives the whole variable domain DVKVTQSSRYLVKRTGEKVFLECVQDMDHENMFWYRQDPGLGLRLIYFSYDVKMKEKGDIPEGYSVSREKKERFSLILESASTNQTSMYLCASSSRATRGAFFGQGTRLTVV.

Only a few counts were recorded for this clone. The chain employs TRBV6-1 and TRBJ1-5, with D unresolved. The CDR3 is 18 amino acids. Germline assignment: CDR1 MNHNS and CDR2 SASEGT. V was cut by 3 bases and J by 2 bases, with 20 bases left in between. The DNA of the CDR3 is TGTGCCAGCAGTGATAGGTTTGCAAAGGTCCGCGGCAATCAGCCCCAGCATTTT. Its protein product is CASSDRFAKVRGNQPQHF.

The chain employs TRBV11-2 and TRBJ2-1, with 7 nucleotides matching TRBD2. V was clipped by 3 bases and J by 0 bases; unmatched bases: 5. The germline V gene has CDR1 SGHAT and CDR2 FQNNGV. The CDR3 length is 16 residues. The CDR3 DNA follows: TGTGCCAGCAGCTTGCCCCTAGCGGACTCCTACAATGAGCAGTTCTTC. As protein: CASSLPLADSYNEQFF.

V gene TRBV9 combines with J gene TRBJ1-3; D unresolved. The CDR3 spans 14 residues. Looked up from germline, CDR1 is SGDLS and CDR2 is YYNGEE. The V and J ends lost 0 bases and 0 bases respectively, with 4 bases between them. The chain's CDR3 is CASSVGNSGNTIYF. The CDR3 nucleotides read TGTGCCAGCAGCGTAGGCAACTCTGGAAACACCATATATTTT.

The chain employs TRBV5-1 and TRBJ2-7, with 7 bases matching TRBD1. The CDR3 covers 13 residues. Germline V gene lookup returns CDR1 SGHRS and CDR2 YFSETQ. V was pared by 4 bases and J by 9 bases, with 10 bases of the junction left unmatched. DNA for the CDR3: TGCGCCAGCAGCCCGGGACAGCCGGCCAGGCAGTACTTC. Translated: CASSPGQPARQYF.

This chain connects TRBV4-2 to TRBJ2-5, with D possibly matching TRBD1 (6 bases). CDR1 is LGHNA, CDR2 YNFKEQ, per germline. V dropped 0 bases and J dropped 7 bases, with 18 bases sitting between them. This CDR3 region has 16 residues. Written as DNA, the CDR3 is TGTGCCAGCAGCCAAGATGGGGGCTCGGGGTCGAGGACCCAGTACTTC. Residues: CASSQDGGSGSRTQYF.